This is a list of T cell receptor beta chains from one sample in a study of blood T cell repertoires in COVID-19. Libraries were prepared by immunoSEQ multiplex PCR; TCRdb keeps only in-frame clonotypes and omits some of them. The repertoire holds more than 200,000 clones, with 75% to 90% as singletons. Sequenced sample: PBMCs or T cells enriched from blood (not recorded which). These receptors were collected from a woman between 25 and 40 years old who had recovered from COVID-19. Both conserved end residues are part of each CDR3. Fields, in order: J gene, D gene, clone size, V gene, CDR3 protein, CDR3 DNA. A D gene is named only where the DNA matches it firmly. Size tells how often a clone was seen (once, few, many) or the class of an expanded clone, and some rows leave it out.

>TRBJ2-7|NA|NA|TRBV30
CAWSVDISYEQYF
TGTGCCTGGAGTGTCGACATTTCCTACGAGCAGTACTTC
>TRBJ2-3|NA|NA|TRBV11-2
CASSLDYPSPQYF
TGTGCCAGCAGCTTAGACTACCCTTCCCCGCAGTATTTT
>TRBJ1-1|TRBD1|NA|TRBV27
CASSSGGRRAFF
TGTGCCAGCAGTTCAGGGGGCCGGAGGGCTTTCTTT
>TRBJ2-1|TRBD2|NA|TRBV2
CASGWGGNEQFF
TGTGCCAGCGGATGGGGAGGGAATGAGCAGTTCTTC
>TRBJ2-5|TRBD2|NA|TRBV28
CASSWTLALLAEPSQETQYF
TGTGCCAGCAGTTGGACCCTCGCCTTACTAGCGGAACCAAGCCAAGAGACCCAGTACTTC
>TRBJ1-5|NA|NA|TRBV27
CASSQTSGQPQHF
TGTGCCAGCAGTCAGACCTCGGGTCAGCCCCAGCATTTT
>TRBJ2-3|TRBD1|once|TRBV5-1
CASSLDRGSTDTQYF
TGCGCCAGCAGCTTGGACAGGGGTAGCACAGATACGCAGTATTTT
>TRBJ2-7|TRBD2|NA|TRBV27
CASSLRGGDEQYF
TGTGCCAGCAGTTTACGGGGAGGGGACGAGCAGTACTTC
>TRBJ2-1|TRBD2|NA|TRBV5-4
CASTYGTGTSGIGEQFF
TGTGCCAGCACGTATGGGACCGGGACTAGCGGGATAGGTGAGCAGTTCTTC
>TRBJ1-4|NA|NA|TRBV5-1
CASSLARSRNEKLFF
TGCGCCAGCAGCTTGGCCAGGTCCCGGAATGAAAAACTGTTTTTT
>TRBJ1-2|TRBD1|NA|TRBV6-5
CASNTGGAYGYTF
TGTGCCAGTAATACAGGGGGGGCCTATGGCTACACCTTC
>TRBJ2-2|TRBD2|once|TRBV29-1
CSVYSARGGPTGELFF
TGCAGCGTATATTCGGCGCGGGGGGGACCCACCGGGGAGCTGTTTTTT
>TRBJ2-3|NA|NA|TRBV6-2/TRBV6-3
CASSQPGLRTDTQYF
TGTGCCAGCAGCCAACCGGGACTTCGCACAGATACGCAGTATTTT
>TRBJ1-2|NA|NA|TRBV7-6
CASSLGGEGNYGYTF
TGTGCCAGCAGCTTAGGGGGGGAGGGGAACTATGGCTACACCTTC
>TRBJ2-2|TRBD1|few|TRBV2
CASTLRTGDTGELFF
TGTGCCAGCACCTTGAGGACAGGGGACACCGGGGAGCTGTTTTTT
>TRBJ2-7|NA|NA|TRBV7-8
CASSSSVGRVGGYEQYF
TGTGCCAGCAGTTCTTCAGTGGGCAGGGTAGGCGGCTACGAGCAGTACTTC